The subject of this entry is one T cell receptor beta chain. What it recognizes is unknown. Profiled with immunoSEQ multiplex PCR; TCRdb holds only in-frame clones, not every one. There are roughly 2.4 million clones in the sample; 90% to 96% occur only once, and less than 0.15% lies in the top ten. Germline-derived CDR1 and CDR2 are MDHEN and SYDVKM. CDR3 length: 12 residues. V was clipped by 8 bases and J by 2 bases, with 10 bases between them. These data are taken from a study of shared clonotypes between healthy human individuals. Study-wide findings and caveats: The naive CD4 repertoires of several donors were compared, and around 4.7% of clonotypes were shared.

Sequenced: naive CD4+ T cells sorted from blood. Subset given: CD45RA+ positively selected. The clonotype was recovered from a man in his late teens or twenties in good health. The rearrangement uses TRBV28 and TRBJ2-7; weak D call: TRBD1 (5 bases). The CDR3 DNA reads as TGTGCCAGCTCACGACAGACCTACGAGCAGTACTTC. The encoded protein is CASSRQTYEQYF.